Each of the 9 T cell receptor beta chains below was sequenced from the same sample in a study of technical replicates of blood from several donors (dated by TCRdb to about 2017). The library relied on the immunoSEQ multiplex PCR assay. As stored in TCRdb, this immuneACCESS dataset retains in-frame rearrangements with V and J assigned. A fraction of the clones does not appear; measured against another copy, unresolved V genes explain less than half of the discrepancy, and the remainder lacks a known reason. A total of some 78,000 clones appear in this sample, over 85% of them only once. The biggest ten clones account for around 0.25% of the sample. The sequenced material came from T cells isolated from PBMCs. Receptor source: a human donor in good health.

The CDR3 DNA sequence: TGCGCCAGCAGCTGGGGCGGGGAGGGCCGAGAGACCCAGTACTTC. It translates to CASSWGGEGRETQYF. The chain recombines TRBV5-1 with TRBJ2-5, with TRBD2 matching 7 bases. V gave up 3 bases and J gave up 4 bases; unmatched junction bases: 9. Germline lookup yields CDR1 SGHRS and CDR2 YFSETQ. The CDR3 has 15 residues.

The chain uses TRBV6-1 and TRBJ2-1, with 8 positions matching TRBD1. Germline V CDR1 and CDR2: MNHNS, SASEGT. V lost 2 bases, J lost 8 bases, and 8 bases stayed unmatched. This CDR3 comprises 15 residues. CDR3 DNA: TGTGCCAGCAGTGAATTCGACAGGGGAGAGGATGAGCAGTTCTTC. Its translation is CASSEFDRGEDEQFF.

This clone has only one observation. This rearrangement joins TRBV18 to TRBJ2-7; TRBD2 matches 9 bases. J was trimmed by 5 bases and V by 8 bases; bases with no gene match: 7. Germline loops: CDR1 KGHSH, CDR2 LQKENI. CDR3 length: 13 amino acids. CDR3 in DNA: TGTGCCAGCCGGGCTAGCGGGGTAGACGAGCAGTACTTC. Residues: CASRASGVDEQYF.

The chain recombines TRBV5-6 with TRBJ2-1, with 9 bases identical to TRBD2. Germline V gene lookup returns CDR1 SGHDT and CDR2 YYEEEE. Losses at the gene ends were 6 bases for V and 6 bases for J; bases not matched to a gene: 4. This CDR3 is built from 13 residues. CDR3 residues: CASKGLALNEQFF. The CDR3 nucleotides are TGTGCCAGCAAGGGACTAGCACTCAATGAGCAGTTCTTC.

This sequence joins TRBV5-1 and TRBJ2-1; TRBD1 matches 7 bases. The germline gives CDR1 SGHRS, CDR2 YFSETQ. V lost 0 bases, J lost 7 bases, and 4 bases stayed unmatched. The CDR3 covers 14 residues. CDR3 nucleotide sequence: TGCGCCAGCAGCTTGGCGGACAGGAAGAATGAGCAGTTCTTC. It specifies CASSLADRKNEQFF.

The V gene is TRBV2, the J gene TRBJ2-1, with 10 positions matching TRBD2. CDR1 is SNHLY and CDR2 is FYNNEI in the germline V gene. This CDR3 contains 14 residues. J lost 4 bases, V lost 10 bases, and 7 bases had no gene match. CDR3 loop: CATASGSIYNEQFF. The DNA for the CDR3 is TGTGCCACTGCTAGCGGGAGTATTTACAATGAGCAGTTCTTC.

The chain has TRBV7-8 and TRBJ2-5; TRBD2 is a possible D gene (6 bases). Germline V gene lookup returns CDR1 SGHVS and CDR2 FQNEAQ. V gave up 7 bases and J gave up 2 bases, with 17 bases separating them. This CDR3 contains 15 residues. In nucleotides, the CDR3 is TGTGCCAGCACGTTGGGGAGGACCAGACAAGAGACCCAGTACTTC. This translates into CASTLGRTRQETQYF.

This clone was seen only a few times. The gene calls are TRBV6-1 and TRBJ1-5; tentative D call: TRBD1 (6 bases). Germline V lookup: CDR1 MNHNS, CDR2 SASEGT. The CDR3 runs to 14 residues. With 8 bases removed from V and 3 bases from J, the gap between germline ends came to 14 bases. The CDR3 region has the DNA TGTGCCAGCGCAGGGGCAGGAAACAATCAGCCCCAGCATTTT. Its protein is CASAGAGNNQPQHF.

The chain combines TRBV10-3 with TRBJ1-1, with 7 bases identical to TRBD1. Germline CDR1 and CDR2: ENHRY and SYGVKD. The CDR3 has 14 residues. Germline trimming cut 4 bases from V and 1 base from J; bases unmatched to any gene: 3. DNA of the CDR3: TGTGCCATCAGTGGGACAGGAAGGAACACTGAAGCTTTCTTT. Translation gives CAISGTGRNTEAFF.